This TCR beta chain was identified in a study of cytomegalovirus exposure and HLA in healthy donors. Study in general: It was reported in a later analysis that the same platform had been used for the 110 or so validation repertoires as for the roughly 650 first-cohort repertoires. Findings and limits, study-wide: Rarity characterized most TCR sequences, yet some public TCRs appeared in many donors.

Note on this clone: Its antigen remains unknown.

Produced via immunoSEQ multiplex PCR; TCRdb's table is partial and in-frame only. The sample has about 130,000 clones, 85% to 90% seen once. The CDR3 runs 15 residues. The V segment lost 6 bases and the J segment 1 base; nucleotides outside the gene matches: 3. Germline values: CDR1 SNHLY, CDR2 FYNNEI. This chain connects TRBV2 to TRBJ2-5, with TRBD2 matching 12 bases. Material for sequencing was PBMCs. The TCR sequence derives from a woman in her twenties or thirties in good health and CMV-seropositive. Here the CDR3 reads CASRGGLAGQETQYF. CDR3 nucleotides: TGTGCCAGCAGGGGGGGACTAGCGGGCCAAGAGACCCAGTACTTC.